This is a list of T cell receptor beta chains from one sample in a study of cytomegalovirus exposure and HLA in healthy donors. The assay was immunoSEQ multiplex PCR, and TCRdb's table has in-frame clones only and misses some. Of around 100,000 clones detected, about 60% appear once; the ten largest clones hold 2.2%. The sample was PBMCs. These receptors all stem from a woman under 40 in good health and CMV-seronegative. Each CDR3 is given with its conserved first and last residue. The D gene is left open where the match is weak. For some rows the clone size is stated as once, few or many, or as a class when expanded; others skip it.

>.|TRBJ1-3|.|TRBV6-1
TGTGCCAGCAGTGAACAGGGCCTTATCGGAAACACCATATATTTT
CASSEQGLIGNTIYF
>.|TRBJ2-1|.|TRBV27
TGTGCCAGCCATCGGGATGGGTTGAGCTCCTACAATGAGCAGTTCTTC
CASHRDGLSSYNEQFF
>TRBD2|TRBJ2-5|.|TRBV7-2
TGTGCCAGCAGCGGGCGACTAGCGGGAGAGGGAGAGACCCAGTACTTC
CASSGRLAGEGETQYF
>TRBD1|TRBJ1-1|.|TRBV9
TGTGCCAGCAGCGTAGGGGGACAGGGGCCGGCTTTCTTT
CASSVGGQGPAFF
>.|TRBJ1-4|.|TRBV5-6
TGTGCCAGCAGCTTTACCAGGGTGAGGCAAGATGAAAAACTGTTTTTT
CASSFTRVRQDEKLFF
>.|TRBJ2-4|.|TRBV6-1
TGTGCCAGCAGGGACCGCGGGGCCGGAGACATTCAGTACTTC
CASRDRGAGDIQYF
>TRBD1|TRBJ2-7|.|TRBV5-1
TGCGCCAGCAGCCCTGGGACAGTCAGTGGGGAGCAGTACTTC
CASSPGTVSGEQYF
>.|TRBJ2-7|few|TRBV6-5
TGTGCCAGCAGTTACGACTACCTCTACGAGCAGTACTTC
CASSYDYLYEQYF
>TRBD1|TRBJ1-4|.|TRBV25-1
TGTGCCAGCAGTGACCCTTTTAGGGACAGAAAACTGTTTTTT
CASSDPFRDRKLFF
>TRBD1|TRBJ1-4|once|TRBV5-4
TGTGCCAGCAGCTCGCAAGGGACAGGGCCCGAAAAACTGTTTTTT
CASSSQGTGPEKLFF
>TRBD1|TRBJ1-3|.|TRBV7-2
TGTGCCAGCAGCTTAGACAGGGGGCGAGGAAACACCATATATTTT
CASSLDRGRGNTIYF
>TRBD1|TRBJ1-5|.|TRBV30
TGTGCCTGGAGTTATTTTGGGACAGGACAAAATCAGCCCCAGCATTTT
CAWSYFGTGQNQPQHF
>TRBD1|TRBJ1-1|few|TRBV25-1
TGTGCCAGCGCAAAGGACAGGGGACCGAACACTGAAGCTTTCTTT
CASAKDRGPNTEAFF
>TRBD1|TRBJ2-7|few|TRBV5-6
TGTGCCAGCAGCTTTCCGGACAGGATGAGCGAGCAGTACTTC
CASSFPDRMSEQYF
>.|TRBJ2-7|.|TRBV10-3
TGTGCCATCAGTGAGTCGAGAGGGCCCTCCTACGAGCAGTACTTC
CAISESRGPSYEQYF
>.|TRBJ2-3|.|TRBV6-1
TGTGCCACCCGACGCCGGGGTCAAGATACGCAGTATTTT
CATRRRGQDTQYF
>.|TRBJ2-5|.|TRBV9
TGTGCCAGCAGCGTAGGGAGGGTACTACAAGAGACCCAGTACTTC
CASSVGRVLQETQYF
>.|TRBJ1-2|.|TRBV5-6
TGTGCCAGCAGCCCCCTCGGCACAGGGATTGACTATGGCTACACCTTC
CASSPLGTGIDYGYTF
>TRBD2|TRBJ2-7|.|TRBV19
TGTGCCAGCTGGACTAGCGGGACCAACGAGCAGTACTTC
CASWTSGTNEQYF
>TRBD1|TRBJ2-7|.|TRBV5-1
TGCGCCAGCAGCGTGGACAGGGCCTACGAGCAGTACTTC
CASSVDRAYEQYF
>.|TRBJ2-7|.|TRBV9
TGTGCCAGCAGCGTGTCGCCGACAGTGGCCTCTACCGAGCAGTACTTC
CASSVSPTVASTEQYF
>.|TRBJ1-2|.|TRBV2
TGTGCCAGCAGCGAGAACCGCGGCTACACCTTC
CASSENRGYTF
>.|TRBJ2-3|few|TRBV11-1
TGTGCCAGCAGCTTACGCGGGCCGGCAGATACGCAGTATTTT
CASSLRGPADTQYF
>TRBD1|TRBJ1-2|few|TRBV5-1
TGCGCCAGCAGCTCGGGGACAGGGGGGTATGGCTACACCTTC
CASSSGTGGYGYTF
>.|TRBJ2-5|.|TRBV6-5
TGTGCCAGCAGTTACTCGAGGCAGGGGCGAGAGACCCAGTACTTC
CASSYSRQGRETQYF
>.|TRBJ2-3|once|TRBV5-1
TGCGCCAGCAGCGACCAGGGGTTTAAGGCAGATACGCAGTATTTT
CASSDQGFKADTQYF
>.|TRBJ2-3|.|TRBV28
TGTGCCAGCTCAATTCAAACAGATACGCAGTATTTT
CASSIQTDTQYF
>TRBD1|TRBJ1-3|.|TRBV18
TGTGCCAGCTCACCACGGGGACAGGGGGCGTCTGGAAACACCATATATTTT
CASSPRGQGASGNTIYF
>TRBD1|TRBJ2-5|.|TRBV6-5
TGTGCCAGCAGAGCCCGGGGACAGGGAGAAGAGACCCAGTACTTC
CASRARGQGEETQYF
>TRBD2|TRBJ2-3|few|TRBV7-8
TGTGCCAGCAGCTTGACTAGCGGGTACACAGATACGCAGTATTTT
CASSLTSGYTDTQYF
>TRBD2|TRBJ2-2|.|TRBV2
TGTGCCAGCAGTTCCGGGACTAGCGGGAGTAACACCGGGGAGCTGTTTTTT
CASSSGTSGSNTGELFF
>TRBD1|TRBJ2-2|.|TRBV6-5
TGTGCCAGCAGTCTGACAGGGGGGTGGACCGGGGAGCTGTTTTTT
CASSLTGGWTGELFF
>TRBD2|TRBJ2-3|.|TRBV7-2
TGTGCCAGCAGCCCACGGGAGGGCGGGGCAGATACGCAGTATTTT
CASSPREGGADTQYF
>.|TRBJ2-5|once|TRBV21-1
TGTGCCAGCAGCAAAGGTCGTCCCGGGAGGCCCCAAGAGACCCAGTACTTC
CASSKGRPGRPQETQYF
>.|TRBJ2-1|once|TRBV5-1
TGCGCCAGCAGCTCGTACTCCGGGCCCTTAGGCGGGTTGGATGAGCAGTTCTTC
CASSSYSGPLGGLDEQFF
>TRBD1|TRBJ2-1|few|TRBV6-1
TGTGCCAGCAGTGAAGCGGGGACAGGCTACAATGAGCAGTTCTTC
CASSEAGTGYNEQFF
>TRBD1|TRBJ1-5|.|TRBV28
TGTGCCAGCACCCTAGCCTCCGGGACAGGGACTCAGCCCCAGCATTTT
CASTLASGTGTQPQHF
>TRBD2|TRBJ2-1|.|TRBV9
TGTGCCAGCAGCGTAGACGTAAGCGGGAGTAGGAATGAGCAGTTCTTC
CASSVDVSGSRNEQFF
>TRBD2|TRBJ2-1|.|TRBV4-2
TGTGCCAGCAGCCAAGAAGGCACGGGAGGGAAGTACAATGAGCAGTTCTTC
CASSQEGTGGKYNEQFF
>TRBD2|TRBJ2-1|once|TRBV7-3
TGTGCCAGCAGCCCATCAGGGCGGGAGGGCGCCAATGAGCAGTTCTTC
CASSPSGREGANEQFF
>.|TRBJ2-1|.|TRBV6-6
TGTGCCAGCAGTGCTCCGGGACTGTACGTCCATGAGCAGTTCTTC
CASSAPGLYVHEQFF
>TRBD2|TRBJ2-1|.|TRBV13
TGTGCCAGCAGCTTAGGCATTAGCGGGAGTAAAGAAAATGAGCAGTTCTTC
CASSLGISGSKENEQFF
>.|TRBJ2-3|few|TRBV5-5
TGTGCCAGCAGCTTGGAAGGGAGATCCCGCGGCACAGATACGCAGTATTTT
CASSLEGRSRGTDTQYF
>.|TRBJ2-7|.|TRBV19
TGTGCCAGTAGCGAAAATTCGGGCTACGAGCAGTACTTC
CASSENSGYEQYF
>.|TRBJ1-2|.|TRBV12-2
TGTGCAAGTCGCCTGGACAGGGAAGGCTACACCTTC
CASRLDREGYTF
>.|TRBJ2-1|few|TRBV30
TGTGCCTGGAATTTTAATTTTCGGGATGAGCAGTTCTTC
CAWNFNFRDEQFF
>TRBD1|TRBJ2-7|.|TRBV5-6
TGTGCCAGCAGCGAGAGTCGACAGGGGTCATTCTACGAGCAGTACTTC
CASSESRQGSFYEQYF
>.|TRBJ2-2|.|TRBV5-6
TGTGCCAGCAGCGCCGGGACCGGGGAGCTGTTTTTT
CASSAGTGELFF
>TRBD1|TRBJ1-2|.|TRBV6-5
TGTGCCAGCAGTGCGGGACAGGGGTGGCTTGGCTACACCTTC
CASSAGQGWLGYTF
>TRBD1|TRBJ2-7|few|TRBV28
TGTGCCAGCAGTCTACGGGAGCGGGACAGGGTCGCCGAGCAGTACTTC
CASSLRERDRVAEQYF
>TRBD2|TRBJ2-1|.|TRBV29-1
TGCAGCGTTCGGACTAGCGGGAGGGCCTACAATGAGCAGTTCTTC
CSVRTSGRAYNEQFF
>.|TRBJ2-3|.|TRBV27
TGTGCCAGCAGTTTACAGGGGACCCCCGTCACAGATACGCAGTATTTT
CASSLQGTPVTDTQYF
>.|TRBJ2-4|.|TRBV5-4
TGTGCCAGCAGCTCCGCAGGGAGGGCCAAAAACATTCAGTACTTC
CASSSAGRAKNIQYF
>.|TRBJ1-2|few|TRBV21-1
TGTGCCAGCAGCAAAGAAGGTGACAGACGGTCATATGGCTACACCTTC
CASSKEGDRRSYGYTF